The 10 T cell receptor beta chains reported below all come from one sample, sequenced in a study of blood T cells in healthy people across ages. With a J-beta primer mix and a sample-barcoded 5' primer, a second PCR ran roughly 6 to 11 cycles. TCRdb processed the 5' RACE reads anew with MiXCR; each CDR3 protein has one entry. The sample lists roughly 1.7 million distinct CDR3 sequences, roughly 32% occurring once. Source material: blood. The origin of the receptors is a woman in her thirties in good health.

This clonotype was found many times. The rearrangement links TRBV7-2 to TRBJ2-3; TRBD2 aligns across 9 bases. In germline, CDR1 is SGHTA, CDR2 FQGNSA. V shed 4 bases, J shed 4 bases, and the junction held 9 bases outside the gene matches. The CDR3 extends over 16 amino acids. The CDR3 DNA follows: TGTGCCAGCAGCTCGACTAGCGGTGGAGGGGCAGATACGCAGTATTTT. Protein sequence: CASSSTSGGGADTQYF.

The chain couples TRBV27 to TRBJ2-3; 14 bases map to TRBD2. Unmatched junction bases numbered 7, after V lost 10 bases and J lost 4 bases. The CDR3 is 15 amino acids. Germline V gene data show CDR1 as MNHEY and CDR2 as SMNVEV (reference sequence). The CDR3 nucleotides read TGTGCCACCGCCCAGGGACTAGCGGGGGCAGATACGCAGTATTTT. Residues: CATAQGLAGADTQYF.

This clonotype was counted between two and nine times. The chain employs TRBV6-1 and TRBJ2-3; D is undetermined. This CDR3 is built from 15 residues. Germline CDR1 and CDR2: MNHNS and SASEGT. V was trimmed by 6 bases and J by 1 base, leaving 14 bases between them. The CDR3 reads CASRSDTIGTDTQYF. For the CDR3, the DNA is TGTGCCAGCAGGAGCGACACGATCGGCACAGATACGCAGTATTTT.

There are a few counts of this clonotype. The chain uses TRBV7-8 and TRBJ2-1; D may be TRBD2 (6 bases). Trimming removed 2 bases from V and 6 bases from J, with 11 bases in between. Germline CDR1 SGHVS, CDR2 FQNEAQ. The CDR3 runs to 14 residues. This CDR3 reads CASSLFGRGNEQFF. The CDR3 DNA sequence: TGTGCCAGCAGCTTATTCGGGAGAGGCAATGAGCAGTTCTTC. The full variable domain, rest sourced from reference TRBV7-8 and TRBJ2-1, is GAGVSQSPRYKVAKRGQDVALRCDPISGHVSLFWYQQALGQGPEFLTYFQNEAQLDKSGLPSDRFFAERPEGSVSTLKIQRTQQEDSAVYLCASSLFGRGNEQFFGPGTRLTVL.

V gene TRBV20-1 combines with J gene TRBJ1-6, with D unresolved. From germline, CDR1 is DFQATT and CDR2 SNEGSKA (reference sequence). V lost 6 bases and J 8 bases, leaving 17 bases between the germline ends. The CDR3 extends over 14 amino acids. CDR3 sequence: CSATESSMDSPLHF. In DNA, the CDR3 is TGCAGTGCCACCGAAAGTTCTATGGATTCACCCCTCCACTTT.

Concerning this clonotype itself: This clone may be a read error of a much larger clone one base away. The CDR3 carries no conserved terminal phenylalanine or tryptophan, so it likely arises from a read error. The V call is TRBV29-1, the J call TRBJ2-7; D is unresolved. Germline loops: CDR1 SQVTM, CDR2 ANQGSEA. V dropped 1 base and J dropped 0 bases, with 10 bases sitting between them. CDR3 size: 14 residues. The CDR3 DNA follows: TGCAGCGTTGAAGTACAGAGCCTCTCCTACGAGCAGTACTTA. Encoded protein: CSVEVQSLSYEQYL.

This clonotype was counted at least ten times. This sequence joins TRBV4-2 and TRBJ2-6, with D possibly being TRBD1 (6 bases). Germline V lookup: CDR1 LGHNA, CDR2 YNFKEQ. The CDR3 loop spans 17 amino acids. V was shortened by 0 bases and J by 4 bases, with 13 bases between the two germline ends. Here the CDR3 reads CASSQETQGSGANVLTF. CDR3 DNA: TGTGCCAGCAGCCAAGAAACGCAGGGGTCCGGGGCCAACGTCCTGACTTTC.

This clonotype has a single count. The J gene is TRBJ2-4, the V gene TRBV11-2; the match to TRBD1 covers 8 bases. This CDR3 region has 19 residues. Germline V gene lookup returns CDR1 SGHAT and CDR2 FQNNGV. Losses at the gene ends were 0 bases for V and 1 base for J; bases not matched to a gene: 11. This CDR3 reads CASSLESQGALLAKNIQYF. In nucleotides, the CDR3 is TGTGCCAGCAGCTTAGAGTCGCAGGGGGCTTTACTGGCCAAAAACATTCAGTACTTC.

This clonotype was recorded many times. DNA of the CDR3: TGTGCCAGCAGTCCCGGGACTCGTTCCTACAATGAGCAGTTCTTC. It yields the protein CASSPGTRSYNEQFF. V usage is TRBV27 and J usage is TRBJ2-1, with D maybe TRBD2 (6 bases). Per germline, CDR1 MNHEY and CDR2 SMNVEV (reference sequence). The length of the CDR3 is 15 residues. Trimming pared 5 bases from V and 1 base from J, leaving 12 bases between.

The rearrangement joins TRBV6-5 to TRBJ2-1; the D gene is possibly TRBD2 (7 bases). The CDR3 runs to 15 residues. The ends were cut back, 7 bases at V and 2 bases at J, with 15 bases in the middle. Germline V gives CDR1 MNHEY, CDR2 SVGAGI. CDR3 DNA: TGTGCCAGCATGAGGGGGGGAGCCGCCTACAATGAGCAGTTCTTC. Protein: CASMRGGAAYNEQFF.